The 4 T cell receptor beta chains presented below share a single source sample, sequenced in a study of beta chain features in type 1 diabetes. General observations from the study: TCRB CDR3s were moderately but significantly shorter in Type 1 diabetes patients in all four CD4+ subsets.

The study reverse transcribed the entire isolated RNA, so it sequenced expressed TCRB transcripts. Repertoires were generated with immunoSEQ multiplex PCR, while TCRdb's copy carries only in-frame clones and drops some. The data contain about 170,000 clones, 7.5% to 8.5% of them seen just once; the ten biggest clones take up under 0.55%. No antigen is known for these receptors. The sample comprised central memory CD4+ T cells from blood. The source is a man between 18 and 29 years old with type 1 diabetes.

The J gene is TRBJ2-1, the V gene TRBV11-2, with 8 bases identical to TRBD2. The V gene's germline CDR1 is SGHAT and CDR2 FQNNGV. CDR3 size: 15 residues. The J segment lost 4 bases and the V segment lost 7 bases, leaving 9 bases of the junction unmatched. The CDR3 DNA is TGTGCCAGCACCCAGGGACTAGAGAAATACAATGAGCAGTTCTTC. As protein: CASTQGLEKYNEQFF.

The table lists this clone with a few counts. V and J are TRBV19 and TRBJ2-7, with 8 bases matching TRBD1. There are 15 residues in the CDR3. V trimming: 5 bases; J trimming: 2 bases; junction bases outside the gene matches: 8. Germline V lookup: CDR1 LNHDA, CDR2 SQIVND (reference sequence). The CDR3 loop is CASSQRQGTPYEQYF. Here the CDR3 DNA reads TGTGCCAGTAGTCAAAGACAGGGGACGCCCTACGAGCAGTACTTC.

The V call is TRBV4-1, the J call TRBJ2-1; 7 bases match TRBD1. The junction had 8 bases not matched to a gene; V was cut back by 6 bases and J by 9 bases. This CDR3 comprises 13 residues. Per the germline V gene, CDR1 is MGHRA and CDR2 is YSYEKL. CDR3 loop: CASRAPGQFEQFF. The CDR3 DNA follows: TGCGCCAGCAGGGCACCGGGACAGTTTGAGCAGTTCTTC.

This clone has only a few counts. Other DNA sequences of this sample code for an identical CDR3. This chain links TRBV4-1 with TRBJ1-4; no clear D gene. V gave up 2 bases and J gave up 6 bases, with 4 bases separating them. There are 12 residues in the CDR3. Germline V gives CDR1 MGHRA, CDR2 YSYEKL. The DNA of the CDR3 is TGCGCCAGCAGCCAACCTTATGAAAAACTGTTTTTT. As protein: CASSQPYEKLFF.